A selection of T cell receptor beta chains follows, all from one sample in a study of shared clonotypes between healthy human individuals. Sequencing used immunoSEQ multiplex PCR; TCRdb keeps in-frame clones, though not all of them. The table includes some 800,000 clones, about 92% detected once. Source material: naive CD8+ T cells sorted from blood. The source is a man aged 25-45 years in good health. Both conserved end residues are part of each CDR3. The order of the fields is V gene, clone size, J gene, D gene, CDR3 DNA, CDR3 protein. A D gene is named only where the DNA matches it firmly. Expanded clones get a size class; other rows say once, few or many, or leave the size out.

TRBV7-2	.	TRBJ2-7	.	TGTGCCAGCAGCTTAGAGCCCACCTACGAGCAGTACTTC	CASSLEPTYEQYF
TRBV4-1	once	TRBJ2-7	.	TGCGCCAGCAGCCAAGTGCCACAGGAGACCTACGAGCAGTACTTC	CASSQVPQETYEQYF
TRBV4-1	.	TRBJ2-1	.	TGCGCCAGCAGCCAAGAGGCGGGGCTGGGCTCCTACAATGAGCAGTTCTTC	CASSQEAGLGSYNEQFF
TRBV11-2	.	TRBJ2-2	.	TGTGCCAGCAGCCACCTTTCCGGGGAGCTGTTTTTT	CASSHLSGELFF
TRBV6-1	.	TRBJ1-2	.	TGTGCCAGCAGTGAAGCACCTTTGGGGTACTATGGCTACACCTTC	CASSEAPLGYYGYTF
TRBV28	once	TRBJ2-5	.	TGTGCCAGCAGTTTCATTCAACAAGAGACCCAGTACTTC	CASSFIQQETQYF
TRBV25-1	.	TRBJ2-3	TRBD1	TGTGCCAGCGCCGGGACAGGAAGCACAGATACGCAGTATTTT	CASAGTGSTDTQYF
TRBV5-1	.	TRBJ2-5	TRBD1	TGCGCCAGCAGCTTTGCGACAGGGCTGGAGACCCAGTACTTC	CASSFATGLETQYF
TRBV5-1	once	TRBJ2-6	.	TGCGCCAGCAGCTTGGTGGGCGGGCAGGGTCTGGTTGGGGCCAACGTCCTGACTTTC	CASSLVGGQGLVGANVLTF
TRBV19	.	TRBJ2-7	TRBD2	TGTGCCAGTACCTTCGGGACTAGCGGCTCCTACGAGCAGTACTTC	CASTFGTSGSYEQYF
TRBV29-1	.	TRBJ2-7	TRBD2	TGCAGCGTTGTAGGGACTAGCGGGTTTGCTTACGAGCAGTACTTC	CSVVGTSGFAYEQYF
TRBV6-5	.	TRBJ1-1	.	TGTGCCAGCAGTACGAGACCGTCGCCGAGCACTGAAGCTTTCTTT	CASSTRPSPSTEAFF
TRBV18	.	TRBJ2-7	TRBD1	TGTGCCAGCTCACCGGGACAGGGGGCGTACGAGCAGTACTTC	CASSPGQGAYEQYF
TRBV27	.	TRBJ2-1	.	TGTGCCAGCAGTTTTCTAGGGGGGGGCAATGAGCAGTTCTTC	CASSFLGGGNEQFF
TRBV19	.	TRBJ2-7	.	TGTGCCAGTAGTATCGGGAGCGCCGAGTACGGAGAGCAGTACTTC	CASSIGSAEYGEQYF
TRBV5-1	.	TRBJ2-1	.	TGCGCCAGCAGCCTAGCAGAATTCAATGAGCAGTTCTTC	CASSLAEFNEQFF
TRBV6-5	.	TRBJ2-3	.	TGTGCCAGCAGTACCAGGTCCGGGAGCACAGATACGCAGTATTTT	CASSTRSGSTDTQYF
TRBV10-3	.	TRBJ2-5	TRBD2	TGTGCCATCAGTGAGGACCGACTAGCGGGAGAGACCCAGTACTTC	CAISEDRLAGETQYF
TRBV13	.	TRBJ2-1	TRBD2	TGTGCCAGCAGCTTAGTTGCGCGGGGGGATTACAATGAGCAGTTCTTC	CASSLVARGDYNEQFF
TRBV7-9	few	TRBJ2-7	TRBD1	TGTGCCAGCAGCGATCCGGGACAGGGGTCCCACGAGCAGTACTTC	CASSDPGQGSHEQYF
TRBV2	.	TRBJ2-1	TRBD2	TGTGCCAGCACTGGGACTAGCGGAGCCTACAATGAGCAGTTCTTC	CASTGTSGAYNEQFF
TRBV15	.	TRBJ2-7	TRBD2	TGTGCCACCAGCGGGGTGGCAGGACTAGCGACCTACGAGCAGTACTTC	CATSGVAGLATYEQYF
TRBV28	.	TRBJ2-7	.	TGTGCCAGCAGTTCCCGGGCGGGCGGAATTACCTACGAGCAGTACTTC	CASSSRAGGITYEQYF
TRBV4-3	.	TRBJ2-7	TRBD1	TGCGCCAGCAGTACCGGACAGGGGCCCTACGAGCAGTACTTC	CASSTGQGPYEQYF
TRBV9	once	TRBJ2-3	TRBD2	TGTGCCAGCAGCCCCGGGGGGGGGATCGCAGATACGCAGTATTTT	CASSPGGGIADTQYF
TRBV7-9	.	TRBJ1-1	.	TGTGCCAGCAGCTTAGAGGGGAGGTCGAACACTGAAGCTTTCTTT	CASSLEGRSNTEAFF
TRBV18	.	TRBJ2-7	.	TGTGCCAGCTCACTGGGGGACCGTCCCTACGAGCAGTACTTC	CASSLGDRPYEQYF
TRBV11-2	.	TRBJ2-2	.	TGTGCCAGCACCTGGGGGGATGGGTCGCCCGGGGAGCTGTTTTTT	CASTWGDGSPGELFF
TRBV28	.	TRBJ2-7	.	TGTGCCAGCAGCCTCCAGGGCGTCGAGCAGTACTTC	CASSLQGVEQYF
TRBV2	.	TRBJ2-2	.	TGTGCCAGCAGTGATACAGGAGTTCGGAGGGAGCTGTTTTTT	CASSDTGVRRELFF
TRBV4-1	.	TRBJ1-2	TRBD1	TGCGCCAGCAGGGTGTTGGAGGGGGCGAACTATGGCTACACCTTC	CASRVLEGANYGYTF
TRBV5-5	.	TRBJ2-1	.	TGTGCCAGCAGCTTTTGGGGATTGAATGAGCAGTTCTTC	CASSFWGLNEQFF
TRBV7-9	.	TRBJ2-1	.	TGTGCCACCAAGTCGTTGGATTTCAATGAGCAGTTCTTC	CATKSLDFNEQFF
TRBV5-1	.	TRBJ2-1	TRBD2	TGCGCCAGCAGCTTTCAGGCTAGCGGGGCCTACAATGAGCAGTTCTTC	CASSFQASGAYNEQFF
TRBV7-3	once	TRBJ2-1	.	TGTGCCAGCAGCTTACTAGATGCCGGCTACAATGAGCAGTTCTTC	CASSLLDAGYNEQFF
TRBV9	.	TRBJ2-2	.	TGTGCCAGCAGCGTAGCTAGTAGGGTGAGCACCGGGGAGCTGTTTTTT	CASSVASRVSTGELFF
TRBV28	.	TRBJ2-1	.	TGTGCCAGCAGTACCCCAACGACGAGTGACAATGAGCAGTTCTTC	CASSTPTTSDNEQFF
TRBV21-1	.	TRBJ1-1	.	TGTGCCAGCAGCCTCGGGCAGGGTGCGACTGAAGCTTTCTTT	CASSLGQGATEAFF
TRBV9	many	TRBJ1-2	TRBD1	TGTGCCAGCAGCCCCGGACAGGGGCCAAATGGCTACACCTTC	CASSPGQGPNGYTF
TRBV11-2	.	TRBJ2-7	.	TGTGCCAGCAGACTAGGAGCCTACGAGCAGTACTTC	CASRLGAYEQYF